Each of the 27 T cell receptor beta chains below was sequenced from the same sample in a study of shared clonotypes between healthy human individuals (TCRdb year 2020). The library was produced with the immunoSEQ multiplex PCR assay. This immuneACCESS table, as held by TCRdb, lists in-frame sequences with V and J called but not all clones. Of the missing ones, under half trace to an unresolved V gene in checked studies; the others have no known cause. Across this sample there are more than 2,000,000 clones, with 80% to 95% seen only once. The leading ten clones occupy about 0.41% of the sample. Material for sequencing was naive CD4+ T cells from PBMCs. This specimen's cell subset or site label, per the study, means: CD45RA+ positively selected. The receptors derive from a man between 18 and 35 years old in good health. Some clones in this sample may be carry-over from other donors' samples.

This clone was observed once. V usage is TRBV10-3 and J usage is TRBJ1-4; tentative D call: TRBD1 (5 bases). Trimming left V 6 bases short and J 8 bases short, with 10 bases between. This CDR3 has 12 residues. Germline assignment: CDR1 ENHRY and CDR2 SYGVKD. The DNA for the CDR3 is TGTGCCATCAGGGGGGGAACAGAAAAACTGTTTTTT. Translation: CAIRGGTEKLFF.

The CDR3 DNA reads as TGTGCAGCGGGGGTTTCGTACCAAGAGACCCAGTACTTC. This codes for CAAGVSYQETQYF. The V and J genes are TRBV27 and TRBJ2-5; 8 bases are shared with TRBD2. The germline gives CDR1 MNHEY, CDR2 SMNVEV (reference sequence). The CDR3 consists of 13 residues.

CDR3 coding DNA: TGTGCCAGCAGCCCAAGACAGGGGTTGAACACTGAAGCTTTCTTT. Its protein product is CASSPRQGLNTEAFF. V is TRBV5-4 and J is TRBJ1-1, with TRBD1 matching 8 bases. J gave up 0 bases and V 4 bases, and 5 bases lay outside the gene matches. This CDR3 comprises 15 residues. Germline V gene sequence: CDR1 SGHNT, CDR2 YYREEE (reference sequence).

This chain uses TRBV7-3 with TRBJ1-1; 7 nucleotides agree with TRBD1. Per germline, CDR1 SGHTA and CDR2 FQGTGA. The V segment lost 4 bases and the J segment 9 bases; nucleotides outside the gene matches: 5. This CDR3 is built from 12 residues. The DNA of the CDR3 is TGTGCCAGCAGCTCTCCGGGACAGCAAGCTTTCTTT. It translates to CASSSPGQQAFF.

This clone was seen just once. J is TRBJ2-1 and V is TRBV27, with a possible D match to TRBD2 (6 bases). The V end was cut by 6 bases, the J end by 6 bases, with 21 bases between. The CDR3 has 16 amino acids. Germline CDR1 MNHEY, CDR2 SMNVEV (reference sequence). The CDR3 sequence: CASSPSETLLPNEQFF. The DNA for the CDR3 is TGTGCCAGCAGCCCTAGCGAGACTCTTCTCCCCAATGAGCAGTTCTTC.

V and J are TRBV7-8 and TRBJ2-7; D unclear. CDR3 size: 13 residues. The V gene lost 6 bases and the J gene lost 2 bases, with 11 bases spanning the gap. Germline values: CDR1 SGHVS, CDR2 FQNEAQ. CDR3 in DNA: TGTGCCAGCAGTTCATACACCGCCTACGAGCAGTACTTC. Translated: CASSSYTAYEQYF.

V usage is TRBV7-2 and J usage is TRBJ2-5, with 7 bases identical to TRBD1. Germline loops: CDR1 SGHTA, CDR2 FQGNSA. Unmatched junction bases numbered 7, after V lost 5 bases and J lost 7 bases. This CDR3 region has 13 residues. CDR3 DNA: TGTGCCAGCAGCCGGACAGGCCCAGGGACCCAGTACTTC. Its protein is CASSRTGPGTQYF.

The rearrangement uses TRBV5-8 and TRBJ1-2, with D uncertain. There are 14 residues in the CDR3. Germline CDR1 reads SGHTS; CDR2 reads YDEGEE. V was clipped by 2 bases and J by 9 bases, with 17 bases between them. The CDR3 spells CASSLNFLSVSYTF. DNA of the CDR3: TGTGCCAGCAGCTTAAACTTCCTATCAGTCAGCTACACCTTC. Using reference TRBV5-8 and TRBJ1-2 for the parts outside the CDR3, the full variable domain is EAGVTQSPTHLIKTRGQQATLRCSPISGHTSVYWYQQALGLGLQFLLWYDEGEERNRGNFPPRFSGRQFPNYSSELNVNALELEDSALYLCASSLNFLSVSYTFGSGTRLTVV.

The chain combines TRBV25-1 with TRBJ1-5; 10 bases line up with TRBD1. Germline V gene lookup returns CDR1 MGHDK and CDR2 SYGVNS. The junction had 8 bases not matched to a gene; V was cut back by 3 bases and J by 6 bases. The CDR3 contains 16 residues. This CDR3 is CASSDRTGGYSQPQHF. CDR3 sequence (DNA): TGTGCCAGCAGTGACCGGACAGGGGGTTATAGTCAGCCCCAGCATTTT.

CDR3 nucleotide sequence: TGTGCCACTACACTCAGGGGGCGATTTAATTCACCCCTCCACTTT. Its translation is CATTLRGRFNSPLHF. This chain uses TRBV28 with TRBJ1-6, with 8 nucleotides matching TRBD1. Trimming at V came to 10 bases and at J to 6 bases, leaving 11 bases not matched to a gene. The CDR3 covers 15 residues. Germline V lookup: CDR1 MDHEN, CDR2 SYDVKM.

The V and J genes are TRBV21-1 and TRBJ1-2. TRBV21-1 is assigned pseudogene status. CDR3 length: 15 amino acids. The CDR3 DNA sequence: TGTGCCAGCAGCAAAAACCAGGAGGGGAGCGATGAGAACACCTTC. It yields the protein CASSKNQEGSDENTF.

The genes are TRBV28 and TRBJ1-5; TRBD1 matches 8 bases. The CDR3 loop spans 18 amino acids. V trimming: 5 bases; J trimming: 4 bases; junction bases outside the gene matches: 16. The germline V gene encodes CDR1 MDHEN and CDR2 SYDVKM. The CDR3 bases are TGTGCCAGCAGTAGGGGGACAGGAGGGTTCGGTGGGAATCAGCCCCAGCATTTT. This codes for CASSRGTGGFGGNQPQHF.

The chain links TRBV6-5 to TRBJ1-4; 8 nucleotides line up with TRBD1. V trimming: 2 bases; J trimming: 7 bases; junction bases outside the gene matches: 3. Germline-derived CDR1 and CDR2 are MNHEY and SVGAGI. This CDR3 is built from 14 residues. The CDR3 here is CASSYQGQAEKLFF. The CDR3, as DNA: TGTGCCAGCAGTTACCAGGGACAGGCTGAAAAACTGTTTTTT.

The CDR3 coding sequence is TGTGCCAGCAGCGCCTCCCTACAAGAGACCCAGTACTTC. This encodes CASSASLQETQYF. This chain connects TRBV7-7 to TRBJ2-5; D call uncertain. The CDR3 length is 13 residues. V was clipped by 5 bases and J by 2 bases, with 9 bases between them. Germline CDR1 and CDR2: SSHAT and FNYEAQ (reference sequence). Full variable domain (outside the CDR3, taken from reference TRBV7-7 and TRBJ2-5): GAGVSQSPRYKVTKRGQDVTLRCDPISSHATLYWYQQALGQGPEFLTYFNYEAQPDKSGLPSDRFSAERPEGSISTLTIQRTEQRDSAMYRCASSASLQETQYFGPGTRLLVL.

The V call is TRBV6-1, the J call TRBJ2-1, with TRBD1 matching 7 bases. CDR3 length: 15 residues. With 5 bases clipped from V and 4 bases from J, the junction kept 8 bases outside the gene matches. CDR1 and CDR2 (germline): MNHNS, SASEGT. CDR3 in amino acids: CASSHLGDRYNEQFF. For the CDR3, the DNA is TGTGCCAGCAGTCACCTCGGGGACAGATACAATGAGCAGTTCTTC.

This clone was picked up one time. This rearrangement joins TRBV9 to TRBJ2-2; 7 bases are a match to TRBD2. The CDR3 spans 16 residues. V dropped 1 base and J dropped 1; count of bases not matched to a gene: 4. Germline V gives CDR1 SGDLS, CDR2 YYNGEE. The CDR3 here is CASSVRGDLNTGELFF. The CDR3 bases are TGTGCCAGCAGCGTACGGGGGGACCTGAACACCGGGGAGCTGTTTTTT. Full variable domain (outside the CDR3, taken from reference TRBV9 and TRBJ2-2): DSGVTQTPKHLITATGQRVTLRCSPRSGDLSVYWYQQSLDQGLQFLIQYYNGEERAKGNILERFSAQQFPDLHSELNLSSLELGDSALYFCASSVRGDLNTGELFFGEGSRLTVL.

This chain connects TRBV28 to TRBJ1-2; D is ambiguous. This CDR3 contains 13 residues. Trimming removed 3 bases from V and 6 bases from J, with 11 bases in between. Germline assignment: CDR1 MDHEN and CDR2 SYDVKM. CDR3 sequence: CASSLAWRDGYTF. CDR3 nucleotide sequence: TGTGCCAGCAGTTTGGCCTGGAGGGATGGCTACACCTTC.

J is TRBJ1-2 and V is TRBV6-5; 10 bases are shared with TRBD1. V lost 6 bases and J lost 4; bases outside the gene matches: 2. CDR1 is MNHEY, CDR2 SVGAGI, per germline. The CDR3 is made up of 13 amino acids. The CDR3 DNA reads TGTGCCAGCAGCAGACAGGGGGCCTATGGCTACACCTTC. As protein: CASSRQGAYGYTF.

DNA for the CDR3: TGCAGCGTTGACTTTGAGCGTCAGGGGAGTTTCACTGAAGCTTTCTTT. Translating gives CSVDFERQGSFTEAFF. The rearrangement uses TRBV29-1 and TRBJ1-1, with D possibly being TRBD1 (6 bases). Germline assignment: CDR1 SQVTM and CDR2 ANQGSEA. This CDR3 contains 16 residues. V gave up 3 bases and J gave up 4 bases, with 21 bases separating them.

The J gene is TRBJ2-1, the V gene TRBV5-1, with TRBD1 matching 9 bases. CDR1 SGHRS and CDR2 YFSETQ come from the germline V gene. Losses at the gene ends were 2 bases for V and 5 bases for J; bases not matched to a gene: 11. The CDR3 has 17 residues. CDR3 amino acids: CASSFRLTGQGNNEQFF. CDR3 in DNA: TGCGCCAGCAGCTTTAGACTAACGGGACAGGGTAACAATGAGCAGTTCTTC. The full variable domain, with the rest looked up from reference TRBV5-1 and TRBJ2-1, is KAGVTQTPRYLIKTRGQQVTLSCSPISGHRSVSWYQQTPGQGLQFLFEYFSETQRNKGNFPGRFSGRQFSNSRSEMNVSTLELGDSALYLCASSFRLTGQGNNEQFFGPGTRLTVL.

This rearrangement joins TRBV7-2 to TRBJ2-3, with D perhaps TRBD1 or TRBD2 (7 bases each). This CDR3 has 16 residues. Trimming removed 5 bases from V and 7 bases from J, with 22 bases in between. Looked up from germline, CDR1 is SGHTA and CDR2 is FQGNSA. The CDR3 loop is CASSPGRGLSPYTQYF. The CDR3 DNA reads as TGTGCCAGCAGCCCTGGGAGGGGGCTTTCCCCTTATACGCAGTATTTT.

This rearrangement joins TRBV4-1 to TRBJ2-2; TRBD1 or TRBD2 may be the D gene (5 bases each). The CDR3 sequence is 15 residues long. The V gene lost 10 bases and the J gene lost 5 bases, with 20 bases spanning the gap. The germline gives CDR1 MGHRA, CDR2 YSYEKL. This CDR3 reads CATRRAVGPTGELFF. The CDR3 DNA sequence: TGCGCCACCCGTAGGGCAGTGGGACCTACCGGGGAGCTGTTTTTT.

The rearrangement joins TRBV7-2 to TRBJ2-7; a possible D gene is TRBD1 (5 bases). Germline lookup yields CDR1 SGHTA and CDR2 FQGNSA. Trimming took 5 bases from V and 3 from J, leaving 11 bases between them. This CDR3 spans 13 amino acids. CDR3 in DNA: TGTGCCAGCAGCAGGACATGGGTCTACGAGCAGTACTTC. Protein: CASSRTWVYEQYF. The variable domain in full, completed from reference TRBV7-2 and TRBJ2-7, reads GAGVSQSPSNKVTEKGKDVELRCDPISGHTALYWYRQSLGQGLEFLIYFQGNSAPDKSGLPSDRFSAERTGGSVSTLTIQRTQQEDSAVYLCASSRTWVYEQYFGPGTRLTVT.

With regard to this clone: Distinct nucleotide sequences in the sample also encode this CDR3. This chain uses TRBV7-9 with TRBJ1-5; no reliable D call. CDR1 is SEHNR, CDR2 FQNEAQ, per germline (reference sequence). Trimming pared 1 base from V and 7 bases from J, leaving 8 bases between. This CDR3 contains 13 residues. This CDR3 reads CASSLGQGQPQHF. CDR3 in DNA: TGTGCCAGCAGCTTAGGACAAGGGCAGCCCCAGCATTTT.

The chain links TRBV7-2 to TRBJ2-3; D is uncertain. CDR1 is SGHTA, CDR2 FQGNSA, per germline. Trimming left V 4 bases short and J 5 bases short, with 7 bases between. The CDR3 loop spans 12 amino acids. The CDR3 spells CASSWTGDTQYF. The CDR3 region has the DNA TGTGCCAGCAGCTGGACGGGAGATACGCAGTATTTT.

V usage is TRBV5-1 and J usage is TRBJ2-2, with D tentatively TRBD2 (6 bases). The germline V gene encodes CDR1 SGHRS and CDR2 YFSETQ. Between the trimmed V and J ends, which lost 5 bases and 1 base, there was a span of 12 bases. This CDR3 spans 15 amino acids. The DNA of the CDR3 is TGCGCCAGCAGTGGAGGGGCAGGGAACACCGGGGAGCTGTTTTTT. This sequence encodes CASSGGAGNTGELFF.

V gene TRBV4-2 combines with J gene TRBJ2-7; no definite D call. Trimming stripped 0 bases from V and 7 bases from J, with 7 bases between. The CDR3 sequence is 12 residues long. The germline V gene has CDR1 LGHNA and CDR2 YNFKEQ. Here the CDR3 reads CASSQDRDEQYF. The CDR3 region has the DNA TGTGCCAGCAGCCAAGATCGAGATGAGCAGTACTTC.